These 13 T cell receptor beta chains came from one sample sequenced in a study of vaccination effects on CD4 cells after COVID-19. ViraFEST assay sequencing came after antigen-specific CD4+ T cells were expanded with viral peptide pools. CD4+ T cells were isolated after roughly nine days of culture. In the vaccine recipients, nucleocapsid antibodies were negative and there was no prior SARS-CoV-2 infection. Their antigen targets remain unknown. TCRdb keeps only in-frame clones here, not all; method: immunoSEQ multiplex PCR. The sample holds about 68,000 clones; 80% are singletons and the top ten take less than 15%. This sample comprised CD4+ T cells from PBMCs cultured with SARS-CoV-2 spike peptides, obtained before COVID-19 vaccination. The receptors here all came from a human donor who received a COVID-19 vaccine.

J is TRBJ2-2 and V is TRBV7-2; 7 nucleotides line up with TRBD2. Germline-derived CDR1 and CDR2 are SGHTA and FQGNSA. V lost 2 bases to trimming and J lost 7 bases; unmatched junction nucleotides: 7. The CDR3 runs to 15 residues. The CDR3 bases are TGTGCCAGCAGCTTACAGCGGGGAGGCAACGGGGAGCTGTTTTTT. Translated: CASSLQRGGNGELFF.

This clone was seen only once. V usage is TRBV19 and J usage is TRBJ1-3; D is possibly TRBD1 (6 bases). Germline assignment: CDR1 LNHDA and CDR2 SQIVND (reference sequence). CDR3 length: 16 residues. Trimming took off 10 bases at V and 0 bases at J, with 19 bases between the two ends. The CDR3 coding sequence is TGTGCCACCACCACCCTAACAGGGTTCTCTGGAAACACCATATATTTT. It encodes CATTTLTGFSGNTIYF.

The chain uses TRBV5-8 and TRBJ2-1; 9 positions agree with TRBD2. The ends lost 8 bases at V and 0 bases at J; junction bases unmatched: 15. The CDR3 runs to 18 residues. Germline V gene sequence: CDR1 SGHTS, CDR2 YDEGEE. DNA for the CDR3: TGTGCCAGTCCGCAGGGGTTAGCGGGGGACTACTCCTACAATGAGCAGTTCTTC. Protein product: CASPQGLAGDYSYNEQFF.

The chain couples TRBV21-1 to TRBJ1-2; the table calls TRBD1, which could not be checked here. TRBV21-1 has pseudogene status. The CDR3 runs to 16 residues. The DNA of the CDR3 is TGTGCCAGCAGCAAGAGATCCCCGGACAGGGCCTATGGCTACACCTTC. Translating it yields CASSKRSPDRAYGYTF.

The chain carries TRBV3-1 (or the pseudogene TRBV3-2) and TRBJ1-2; D is unresolved. Per germline, CDR1 LGHDT and CDR2 YNNKEL (reference sequence). V was trimmed by 2 bases and J by 4 bases, leaving 8 bases between them. The CDR3 spans 13 residues. The CDR3 bases are TGTGCCAGCAGCCAAAGGGATGGCTATGGCTACACCTTC. It encodes CASSQRDGYGYTF.

This sequence joins TRBV14 and TRBJ2-2, with TRBD2 as a possible D gene (7 bases). The length of the CDR3 is 14 residues. Germline CDR1 is SGHDN and CDR2 is FVKESK. Trimming shortened V by 8 bases and J by 5 bases, and 15 bases separated the two germline ends. In DNA form, the CDR3 reads TGTGCCAGCGGTAAACAGGGAGGGACCGGGGAGCTGTTTTTT. It codes for CASGKQGGTGELFF.

The chain has TRBV18 and TRBJ2-5; weak D call: TRBD2 (5 bases). Per germline, CDR1 KGHSH and CDR2 LQKENI. Trimming shortened V by 3 bases and J by 7 bases, and 9 bases separated the two germline ends. CDR3 size: 12 residues. The CDR3 loop reads CASSPGEGTQYF. CDR3 bases: TGTGCCAGCTCACCCGGCGAGGGGACCCAGTACTTC.

The chain recombines TRBV6-1 with TRBJ1-2, with D tentatively TRBD1 (5 bases). Trimming pared 3 bases from V and 0 bases from J, leaving 20 bases between. The germline V gene encodes CDR1 MNHNS and CDR2 SASEGT. The CDR3 extends over 18 amino acids. The CDR3 region is CASSDPPWRGGTNYGYTF. CDR3 DNA: TGTGCCAGCAGTGATCCCCCTTGGCGGGGGGGAACTAACTATGGCTACACCTTC.

The rearrangement uses TRBV12-3 or TRBV12-4 and TRBJ2-7, with 8 bases that match TRBD1. Losses at the gene ends were 5 bases for V and 3 bases for J; bases not matched to a gene: 3. CDR3 size: 13 residues. CDR3 in DNA: TGTGCCAGCAGTCACAGGGGGTTCTACGAGCAGTACGTC. It yields the protein CASSHRGFYEQYV.

The chain uses TRBV2 and TRBJ2-3, with D perhaps TRBD1 or TRBD2 (6 bases each). CDR1 SNHLY and CDR2 FYNNEI come from the germline V gene. The V and J ends lost 6 bases and 7 bases respectively, with 17 bases between them. This CDR3 has 14 amino acids. Here the CDR3 DNA reads TGTGCCAGCAGCCCCGAGGGGGGCGGGAATACGCAGTATTTT. Its translation: CASSPEGGGNTQYF.

The chain joins TRBV4-1 to TRBJ1-2; 8 bases are shared with TRBD1. With 4 bases clipped from V and 4 bases from J, the junction kept 8 bases outside the gene matches. Germline-derived CDR1 and CDR2 are MGHRA and YSYEKL. The CDR3 extends over 15 amino acids. CDR3 region: CASSRGQGGSYGYTF. CDR3 bases: TGCGCCAGCAGCCGAGGACAGGGAGGAAGCTATGGCTACACCTTC.

The rearrangement joins TRBV19 to TRBJ1-1; D gene uncertain. V was trimmed by 8 bases and J by 2 bases, leaving 18 bases between them. This CDR3 has 15 amino acids. CDR1 and CDR2 from the germline V gene are LNHDA and SQIVND (reference sequence). The CDR3 DNA reads as TGTGCCAGTTTCTTGACGGCCGGACTTAACACTGAAGCTTTCTTT. This encodes CASFLTAGLNTEAFF.

This clone was recorded a few times. J is TRBJ2-1 and V is TRBV3-1 (or the pseudogene TRBV3-2), with D possibly TRBD1 on 5 matching bases. This CDR3 has 15 amino acids. Germline V CDR1 and CDR2: LGHDT, YNNKEL (reference sequence). V was clipped by 4 bases and J by 3 bases, with 13 bases between them. In DNA, the CDR3 is TGTGCCAGCAGCCCACTGACAGTTTTCTACAATGAGCAGTTCTTC. Its protein product is CASSPLTVFYNEQFF.